Below are 26 T cell receptor beta chains sequenced from a single sample in a study of T cell responses to AZD1222 COVID-19 vaccine. Clones were sequenced by immunoSEQ multiplex PCR, and TCRdb holds only the in-frame ones, with some missing. This table holds over 130,000 clones, roughly nine tenths found once. The sample here was peripheral blood, taken 28 days after the second AZD1222 dose. Source of these receptors: an adult who received the AZD1222 COVID-19 vaccine.

This rearrangement joins TRBV28 to TRBJ1-1; no firm D call. Trimming removed 7 bases at V and 1 base at J, with 7 bases between. This CDR3 has 12 residues. CDR1 is MDHEN and CDR2 is SYDVKM in the germline V gene. The CDR3 protein is CASTQQNTEAFF. Written as DNA, the CDR3 is TGTGCCAGCACCCAACAGAACACTGAAGCTTTCTTT.

The rearrangement uses TRBV27 and TRBJ1-5; no firm D call. The germline V and J ends were trimmed by 6 bases and 2 bases, with 11 bases remaining between them. The CDR3 length is 14 residues. CDR1 and CDR2 (germline): MNHEY, SMNVEV (reference sequence). As DNA, the CDR3 is TGTGCCAGCAGCCCGGGGATGGGCAATCAGCCCCAGCATTTT. It is translated as CASSPGMGNQPQHF.

CDR3 sequence reads: CASSQHTGFGDTGELFF. Here the CDR3 DNA reads TGTGCCAGCAGCCAACACACAGGGTTTGGTGACACCGGGGAGCTGTTTTTT. This chain uses TRBV4-2 with TRBJ2-2; TRBD1 might be the D (6 bases). The V end was cut by 2 bases, the J end by 3 bases, with 16 bases between. This CDR3 contains 17 residues. The germline gives CDR1 LGHNA, CDR2 YNFKEQ.

CDR3 in amino acids: CALQGGPQYYGYTF. Here the CDR3 DNA reads TGTGCCCTTCAAGGAGGGCCCCAGTACTATGGCTACACCTTC. The rearrangement uses TRBV2 and TRBJ1-2; D remains ambiguous. In germline, CDR1 is SNHLY, CDR2 FYNNEI. The CDR3 loop spans 14 amino acids. Deletions cut 11 bases from V and 3 bases from J, with 19 bases between.

The rearrangement uses TRBV21-1 and TRBJ1-1. TRBV21-1 has pseudogene status. This CDR3 has 9 residues. CDR3 bases: TGTGCCAGCAGCTCAAAGTTGTTCTTT. It yields the protein CASSSKLFF.

In this sample, this clone turned up once. V usage is TRBV5-1 and J usage is TRBJ1-5; TRBD1 is a possible D gene (5 bases). V was pared by 0 bases and J by 3 bases, with 10 bases between. Germline V gene lookup returns CDR1 SGHRS and CDR2 YFSETQ. This CDR3 comprises 15 residues. This CDR3 reads CASSLEGRLNQPQHF. CDR3 coding DNA: TGCGCCAGCAGCTTGGAGGGGCGACTCAATCAGCCCCAGCATTTT.

The chain combines TRBV5-1 with TRBJ1-2; TRBD1 might be the D (5 bases). Trimming stripped 4 bases from V and 6 bases from J, with 13 bases between. Germline CDR1 SGHRS, CDR2 YFSETQ. The CDR3 is 13 amino acids. The CDR3 reads CASSQTAGHGYTF. The CDR3 coding sequence is TGCGCCAGCAGCCAGACGGCAGGGCATGGCTACACCTTC.

The V call is TRBV19, the J call TRBJ1-2, with 9 bases matching TRBD1. Germline V gene lookup returns CDR1 LNHDA and CDR2 SQIVND (reference sequence). J lost 8 bases, V lost 4 bases, and 8 bases had no gene match. CDR3 length: 14 residues. The CDR3 here is CASSTQGQGYGYTF. The CDR3, as DNA: TGTGCCAGTAGTACCCAGGGACAGGGTTACGGCTACACCTTC.

CDR3 loop: CASSWTGGYEQYF. In DNA form, the CDR3 reads TGTGCCAGTAGTTGGACAGGGGGCTACGAGCAGTACTTC. The chain uses TRBV19 and TRBJ2-7; 10 bases are shared with TRBD1. Germline V CDR1 and CDR2: LNHDA, SQIVND (reference sequence). This CDR3 contains 13 residues. The V gene end was trimmed by 5 bases and the J gene end by 3 bases; junction bases not matched to a gene: 1.

This clone was seen only once. The genes are TRBV7-9 and TRBJ2-7; D is undetermined. V shed 3 bases and J shed 5 bases, with 17 bases lying between them. The CDR3 length is 15 residues. CDR1 and CDR2 (germline): SEHNR, FQNEAQ (reference sequence). The CDR3 nucleotides are TGTGCCAGCAGCTTTCAGAACGCGAGGTCCCACGAGCAGTACTTC. It translates to CASSFQNARSHEQYF. The whole variable domain, remainder taken from reference TRBV7-9 and TRBJ2-7, is DTGVSQNPRHKITKRGQNVTFRCDPISEHNRLYWYRQTLGQGPEFLTYFQNEAQLEKSRLLSDRFSAERPKGSFSTLEIQRTEQGDSAMYLCASSFQNARSHEQYFGPGTRLTVT.

The chain employs TRBV5-6 and TRBJ1-1; TRBD1 agrees at 8 bases. The J segment lost 3 bases and the V segment lost 4 bases, leaving 5 bases of the junction unmatched. CDR3 length equals 14 residues. Germline V CDR1 and CDR2: SGHDT, YYEEEE. The CDR3 sequence is CASSGGQEDTEAFF. The CDR3 bases are TGTGCCAGCAGCGGGGGACAGGAGGACACTGAAGCTTTCTTT.

This clone has only a few counts. J is TRBJ2-3 and V is TRBV19; D possibly uses TRBD1 or TRBD2 (6 bases each). The CDR3 totals 14 residues. V lost 6 bases, J lost 4 bases, and 14 bases lay in between. The germline gives CDR1 LNHDA, CDR2 SQIVND (reference sequence). CDR3 in DNA: TGTGCCAGTAGAAATAGGGGGGCGTCAGATACGCAGTATTTT. Translated: CASRNRGASDTQYF.

The gene calls are TRBV12-3 or TRBV12-4 and TRBJ1-2; D is uncertain. This CDR3 comprises 12 residues. Trimming removed 7 bases at V and 5 bases at J, with 11 bases between. CDR3 sequence (DNA): TGTGCCAGCAACGATAATTATTATGGCTACACCTTC. It translates to CASNDNYYGYTF.

The V and J genes are TRBV6-2 or TRBV6-3 and TRBJ1-5; D uncertain. Trimming shortened V by 3 bases and J by 4 bases, and 7 bases separated the two germline ends. The CDR3 length is 13 residues. CDR1 and CDR2 from the germline V gene are MNHEY and SVGEGT. The CDR3 loop is CASSYALNQPQHF. The CDR3 DNA sequence: TGTGCCAGCAGTTATGCTTTGAATCAGCCCCAGCATTTT.

This chain joins TRBV9 and TRBJ1-2; D remains unclear. Germline CDR1 reads SGDLS; CDR2 reads YYNGEE. The CDR3 covers 14 residues. V gave up 0 bases and J gave up 2 bases, with 8 bases separating them. The CDR3 region has the DNA TGTGCCAGCAGCGTAGATCCAGGAAACTATGGCTACACCTTC. It is translated as CASSVDPGNYGYTF.

The chain joins TRBV14 to TRBJ2-5; 7 nucleotides line up with TRBD2. Looked up from germline, CDR1 is SGHDN and CDR2 is FVKESK. The CDR3 runs 15 residues. With 0 bases clipped from V and 2 bases from J, the junction kept 3 bases outside the gene matches. CDR3 in amino acids: CASSQDLAAQETQYF. The CDR3 DNA is TGTGCCAGCAGCCAAGATCTAGCGGCGCAAGAGACCCAGTACTTC.

This clone came up a few times. The rearrangement uses TRBV6-5 and TRBJ1-5; a possible D gene is TRBD1 (5 bases). CDR3 length equals 13 residues. Trimming left V 4 bases short and J 6 bases short, with 10 bases between. Per the germline V gene, CDR1 is MNHEY and CDR2 is SVGAGI. The CDR3 sequence is CASSSAGVQPQHF. As DNA, the CDR3 is TGTGCCAGCAGTTCGGCGGGGGTTCAGCCCCAGCATTTT.

The V and J genes are TRBV10-3 and TRBJ2-5; 7 bases fit TRBD1. Germline trimming cut 6 bases from V and 3 bases from J; bases unmatched to any gene: 10. The CDR3 length is 15 residues. Looked up from germline, CDR1 is ENHRY and CDR2 is SYGVKD. The CDR3 DNA reads TGTGCCATCAGAAAAGACTGGACAGGAGAAGAGACCCAGTACTTC. It translates to CAIRKDWTGEETQYF.

The V gene is TRBV5-4, the J gene TRBJ2-7; D call uncertain. Trimming removed 4 bases at V and 6 bases at J, with 17 bases between. The CDR3 loop spans 14 amino acids. Germline values: CDR1 SGHNT, CDR2 YYREEE (reference sequence). DNA for the CDR3: TGTGCCAGCAGCCGGACGGGTTCCCGCCCCGAGCAGTACTTC. Translation: CASSRTGSRPEQYF.

The chain recombines TRBV30 with TRBJ1-2; no clear D gene. Trimming shortened V by 2 bases and J by 1 base, and 8 bases separated the two germline ends. The length of the CDR3 is 13 residues. CDR1 is GTSNPN and CDR2 is SVGIG in the germline V gene (reference sequence). In DNA, the CDR3 is TGTGCCTGGAGTAACGGCCTTAACTATGGCTACACCTTC. The encoded protein is CAWSNGLNYGYTF.

The J gene is TRBJ1-1, the V gene TRBV21-1. TRBV21-1 is a pseudogene segment. The CDR3 sequence is 14 residues long. The CDR3 protein is CASSWRYGGTEAFF. As DNA, the CDR3 is TGTGCCAGCAGCTGGCGCTACGGGGGCACTGAAGCTTTCTTT.

J is TRBJ1-2 and V is TRBV7-9; D ambiguous. Trimming shortened V by 5 bases and J by 7 bases, and 17 bases separated the two germline ends. The CDR3 is 14 amino acids. Germline-derived CDR1 and CDR2 are SEHNR and FQNEAQ (reference sequence). The CDR3 DNA reads as TGTGCCAGCAGCCCCTTCAAAGGGTGGAGTGGCTACACCTTC. Translated, it gives CASSPFKGWSGYTF.

The sample holds a few counts of this clone. The CDR3 nucleotides are TGTGCCAGCGCCTTTAGGACAGGCGCCTACGAGCAGTACTTC. The encoded protein is CASAFRTGAYEQYF. J is TRBJ2-7 and V is TRBV19; the match to TRBD1 covers 7 bases. The CDR3 runs 14 residues. The germline CDR1 and CDR2 sequences are LNHDA and SQIVND (reference sequence). With V trimmed by 9 bases and J by 2 bases, 10 bases remained unmatched. Combining the CDR3 with reference TRBV19 and TRBJ2-7 gives the whole variable domain DGGITQSPKYLFRKEGQNVTLSCEQNLNHDAMYWYRQDPGQGLRLIYYSQIVNDFQKGDIAEGYSVSREKKESFPLTVTSAQKNPTAFYLCASAFRTGAYEQYFGPGTRLTVT.

The chain combines TRBV18 with TRBJ1-4; TRBD1 agrees at 9 bases. CDR3 length: 14 amino acids. V lost 5 bases, J lost 8 bases, and 6 bases stayed unmatched. Germline V gene data show CDR1 as KGHSH and CDR2 as LQKENI. In nucleotides, the CDR3 is TGTGCCAGCTCAGTAGGACAGGGGATGGAAAAACTGTTTTTT. Translating it yields CASSVGQGMEKLFF.

V is TRBV5-6 and J is TRBJ2-1; 7 positions match TRBD1. CDR1 is SGHDT and CDR2 is YYEEEE in the germline V gene. Trimming at V came to 2 bases and at J to 0 bases, leaving 5 bases not matched to a gene. CDR3 length equals 16 residues. The CDR3 sequence: CASSFDRASSYNEQFF. The CDR3 DNA is TGTGCCAGCAGCTTCGACAGGGCAAGCTCCTACAATGAGCAGTTCTTC.

This chain uses TRBV3-1 (or the pseudogene TRBV3-2) with TRBJ2-5; possibly TRBD1 for D (5 bases). The CDR3 has 14 residues. Trimming stripped 1 base from V and 2 bases from J, with 8 bases between. Germline loops: CDR1 LGHDT, CDR2 YNNKEL (reference sequence). The chain's CDR3 is CASSQARGQETQYF. CDR3 in DNA: TGTGCCAGCAGCCAAGCAAGGGGACAAGAGACCCAGTACTTC.